The rows below give T cell receptor beta chains drawn from one sample of a study of blood T cells in healthy people across ages. In TCRdb, the 5' RACE reads were re-called with MiXCR into one record per CDR3 protein. The sample carries about 1.4 million distinct CDR3 sequences, almost 60% recorded once. The sequenced sample was blood. The receptors here all came from a young man in good health. Each CDR3 is given with its conserved first and last residue. The order of the fields is V gene, clone size, CDR3 length, J gene, D gene, CDR3 protein, CDR3 DNA. The D gene is left open where the match is weak. Clone size is given for some rows only: seen once, a few or many times, or a class if the clone is expanded.

TRBV4-1	.	16	TRBJ2-6	.	CASMILDSSGANVLTF	TGCGCCAGCATGATTCTCGACAGCTCTGGGGCCAACGTCCTGACTTTC
TRBV28	.	17	TRBJ2-2	.	CASSVLRGGLNTGELFF	TGTGCCAGCAGTGTCCTAAGGGGGGGTTTGAACACCGGGGAGCTGTTTTTT
TRBV6-2/TRBV6-3	.	17	TRBJ1-5	TRBD1	CASSYGAGGVSNQPQHF	TGTGCCAGCAGTTATGGGGCAGGGGGCGTCTCCAATCAGCCCCAGCATTTT
TRBV4-1	once	15	TRBJ2-1	.	CASSQKRSSYNEQFF	TGCGCCAGCAGCCAGAAGCGGAGCTCCTACAATGAGCAGTTCTTC
TRBV10-3	.	13	TRBJ2-1	.	CAISDGFINEQFF	TGTGCCATCAGTGATGGGTTTATCAATGAGCAGTTCTTC
TRBV2	few	16	TRBJ2-5	TRBD2	CASSEALAGDQETQYF	TGTGCCAGCAGTGAAGCTCTAGCGGGGGACCAAGAGACCCAGTACTTC
TRBV11-2	few	14	TRBJ2-3	.	CASSLDLRTDTQYF	TGTGCCAGCAGCTTAGATCTCCGCACAGATACGCAGTATTTT
TRBV4-1	few	15	TRBJ1-2	.	CASSQVGVVNYGYTF	TGCGCCAGCAGCCAAGTCGGGGTGGTTAACTATGGCTACACCTTC
TRBV18	few	16	TRBJ2-5	.	CASSRQQGSHEETQYF	TGTGCCAGCTCGCGACAACAGGGTAGCCATGAAGAGACCCAGTACTTC
TRBV2	.	15	TRBJ2-1	.	CASGVVGATYNEQFF	TGTGCCAGCGGGGTCGTTGGCGCCACCTACAATGAGCAGTTCTTC
TRBV20-1	few	14	TRBJ1-2	TRBD1	CSAPPRQGGYGYTF	TGCAGTGCCCCACCCCGACAGGGAGGCTATGGCTACACCTTC
TRBV2	.	13	TRBJ2-3	.	CASSEDNTDTQYF	TGTGCCAGCAGCGAAGACAACACAGATACGCAGTATTTT
TRBV11-3	.	15	TRBJ2-3	.	CASSPGAASTDTQYF	TGTGCCAGCAGCCCGGGGGCTGCGAGCACAGATACGCAGTATTTT
TRBV11-1	.	17	TRBJ1-1	TRBD1	CASSLVGQGLGNTEAFF	TGTGCCAGCAGTTTAGTGGGACAGGGTTTGGGAAACACTGAAGCTTTCTTT
TRBV10-3	.	13	TRBJ2-3	.	CAISDVSTDTQYF	TGTGCCATCAGTGATGTCAGCACAGATACGCAGTATTTT
TRBV6-5	.	13	TRBJ2-2	.	CASRERPAGELFF	TGTGCCAGCAGGGAGCGGCCGGCCGGGGAGCTGTTTTTT
TRBV2	.	15	TRBJ2-2	TRBD1	CASSVLTGGTGELFF	TGTGCCAGCAGTGTTTTGACAGGGGGAACCGGGGAGCTGTTTTTT
TRBV27	once	13	TRBJ2-7	.	CASREGGRREQYF	TGTGCCAGCAGGGAAGGAGGGCGCCGCGAGCAGTACTTC
TRBV3-1	.	15	TRBJ2-2	TRBD1	CASSQGQGLGGELFF	TGTGCCAGCAGCCAGGGACAGGGGTTAGGCGGGGAGCTGTTTTTT
TRBV6-6	.	14	TRBJ1-4	.	CASSDGLGGEKLFF	TGTGCCAGCAGTGACGGGCTAGGGGGTGAAAAACTGTTTTTT